A single sample is the source of the 30 T cell receptor beta chains below, sequenced in a study of blood T cells in healthy people across ages. A second PCR, run for roughly 7 to 12 cycles, used a sample-barcoded 5' primer plus a J-beta primer mix. TCRdb passed the 5' RACE reads through MiXCR, listing each CDR3 protein once. The profile shows some 1.5 million distinct CDR3 sequences, 28% of them singletons. The sequenced sample consisted of blood. Receptors originate from a woman aged 25-40 years in good health.

The sample holds many counts of this clonotype. The V gene is TRBV20-1, the J gene TRBJ2-7; D perhaps matches TRBD2 (5 bases). Trimming pared 4 bases from V and 2 bases from J, leaving 15 bases between. This CDR3 spans 14 amino acids. Per germline, CDR1 DFQATT and CDR2 SNEGSKA (reference sequence). The CDR3 spells CSAKTYGNPYEQYF. The CDR3 bases are TGCAGTGCTAAGACCTACGGGAATCCCTACGAGCAGTACTTC.

V gene TRBV10-3 combines with J gene TRBJ1-2; D possibly corresponds to TRBD1 (5 bases). The CDR3 loop spans 17 amino acids. V lost 0 bases to trimming and J lost 6 bases, with 20 bases between them. Germline lookup yields CDR1 ENHRY and CDR2 SYGVKD. The CDR3 DNA reads as TGTGCCATCAGTGAGTCGACTCGAGGGGAGGCTCCGGATGGCTACACCTTC. This gives the protein CAISESTRGEAPDGYTF.

This clonotype was counted only a few times. This chain uses TRBV7-2 with TRBJ1-5, with D uncertain. There are 13 residues in the CDR3. Germline CDR1 and CDR2: SGHTA and FQGNSA. Trimming removed 1 base from V and 7 bases from J, with 8 bases in between. The CDR3 spells CASSLGTQQPQHF. The CDR3 DNA reads as TGTGCCAGCAGCTTAGGGACCCAACAGCCCCAGCATTTT.

This clonotype was counted once. A much more abundant neighbour one base away suggests this may be a read error. V is TRBV20-1 and J is TRBJ2-7; possibly TRBD2 for D (5 bases). Germline CDR1 and CDR2: DFQATT and SNEGSKA (reference sequence). The CDR3 is made up of 13 amino acids. Here the CDR3 reads CSTRITTSYEQYF. In DNA, the CDR3 is TGCAGTACTAGAATAACAACCTCCTACGAGCAGTACTTC.

This clonotype was recorded many times. The chain joins TRBV6-5 to TRBJ1-2; 11 bases align to TRBD1. The CDR3 totals 16 residues. The trim removed 0 bases at V and 4 bases at J, leaving 4 bases unmatched. Germline CDR1 reads MNHEY; CDR2 reads SVGAGI. The CDR3 nucleotides read TGTGCCAGCAGTTACTCTGGACAGGGGGCGGGCTATGGCTACACCTTC. This sequence encodes CASSYSGQGAGYGYTF.

On this clonotype itself: A much larger clone sits a single nucleotide away, making a read error possible. The J gene is TRBJ2-3, the V gene TRBV29-1, with a possible D match to TRBD1 (6 bases). CDR1 is SQVTM and CDR2 is ANQGSEA in the germline V gene. V lost 4 bases and J lost 6, with 17 bases in between. This CDR3 is built from 14 residues. CDR3 nucleotide sequence: TGCAGCGTTGGGACAGACGACGGCGCCGATACGCAGTATTTT. This gives the protein CSVGTDDGADTQYF.

This clonotype has just a few counts. The rearrangement joins TRBV29-1 to TRBJ1-1; D is perhaps TRBD1 (6 bases). CDR3 length: 12 residues. CDR1 SQVTM and CDR2 ANQGSEA come from the germline V gene. V lost 7 bases and J lost 4, with 13 bases in between. For the CDR3, the DNA is TGCAGCGGGGACAAGGTTGCCACTGAAGCTTTCTTT. Translation gives CSGDKVATEAFF.

As concerns this clonotype: A single base separates this from a much larger clone, so it may be a read error. The chain recombines TRBV20-1 with TRBJ2-1; TRBD2 aligns across 9 bases. The CDR3 covers 14 residues. V was clipped by 3 bases and J by 8 bases; unmatched bases: 8. Germline V gives CDR1 DFQATT, CDR2 SNEGSKA (reference sequence). The chain's CDR3 is CSASAGGYLYEQFF. In DNA, the CDR3 is TGCAGTGCTAGCGCGGGAGGGTATCTCTATGAGCAGTTCTTC.

V and J are TRBV4-1 and TRBJ1-2, with D maybe TRBD1 (6 bases). V lost 0 bases, J lost 4 bases, and 12 bases lay in between. Per the germline V gene, CDR1 is MGHRA and CDR2 is YSYEKL. This CDR3 contains 15 residues. The CDR3 DNA reads TGCGCCAGCAGCCAAGATCTAGGACAGAGCTATGGCTACACCTTC. It encodes CASSQDLGQSYGYTF.

This clonotype was observed at least ten times. The V call is TRBV20-1, the J call TRBJ2-1; weak D call: TRBD1 (6 bases). Germline V gives CDR1 DFQATT, CDR2 SNEGSKA (reference sequence). The CDR3 loop spans 12 amino acids. V lost 5 bases, J lost 9 bases, and 14 bases lay in between. The CDR3 DNA sequence: TGCAGTGCTGCGATACAGGGTAGTGAGCAGTTCTTC. Encoded protein: CSAAIQGSEQFF.

This clonotype was counted a few times. This chain links TRBV12-3 or TRBV12-4 with TRBJ2-5, with D uncertain. V lost 0 bases to trimming and J lost 4 bases, with 9 bases between them. CDR3 length equals 14 residues. The CDR3 DNA sequence: TGTGCCAGCAGTTTAGCGATGGTCGGAGAGACCCAGTACTTC. This codes for CASSLAMVGETQYF.

The chain recombines TRBV5-1 with TRBJ1-1, with 9 bases aligning to TRBD1. The CDR3 covers 14 residues. V was clipped by 5 bases and J by 10 bases; unmatched bases: 12. Germline V gives CDR1 SGHRS, CDR2 YFSETQ. The CDR3 sequence is CASRRYGTGLGAFF. CDR3 nucleotide sequence: TGCGCCAGCAGACGGTACGGGACAGGGTTAGGAGCTTTCTTT. The full variable domain, rest sourced from reference TRBV5-1 and TRBJ1-1, is KAGVTQTPRYLIKTRGQQVTLSCSPISGHRSVSWYQQTPGQGLQFLFEYFSETQRNKGNFPGRFSGRQFSNSRSEMNVSTLELGDSALYLCASRRYGTGLGAFFGQGTRLTVV.

The gene calls are TRBV20-1 and TRBJ2-7; D is tentatively TRBD1 or TRBD2 (5 bases each). The CDR3 is made up of 13 amino acids. Germline CDR1 and CDR2: DFQATT and SNEGSKA (reference sequence). The V end lost 6 bases, the J end lost 5 bases, and 17 bases lay between the germline ends. The CDR3 sequence: CSATIPGPHEQYF. The DNA of the CDR3 is TGCAGTGCCACAATACCGGGACCCCACGAGCAGTACTTC.

The chain combines TRBV5-1 with TRBJ2-1, with 9 bases identical to TRBD1. V lost 0 bases to trimming and J lost 1 base; unmatched junction nucleotides: 5. The length of the CDR3 is 17 residues. CDR1 SGHRS and CDR2 YFSETQ come from the germline V gene. The chain's CDR3 is CASSLGPDRGSYNEQFF. The CDR3 DNA reads as TGCGCCAGCAGCTTGGGACCGGACAGGGGATCCTACAATGAGCAGTTCTTC.

This clonotype was recorded many times. The gene calls are TRBV6-2 or TRBV6-3 and TRBJ2-7; 7 bases fit TRBD2. V was pared by 5 bases and J by 2 bases, with 6 bases of the junction left unmatched. The CDR3 runs to 14 residues. Germline V gene sequence: CDR1 MNHEY, CDR2 SVGEGT. Here the CDR3 DNA reads TGTGCCAGCAGTCATCTAGCGGCAACCTACGAGCAGTACTTC. Its translation: CASSHLAATYEQYF.

In this sample, this clonotype turned up a few times. The chain couples TRBV7-2 to TRBJ2-7; 7 bases map to TRBD2. V shed 6 bases and J 1 base; nucleotides not matched to a gene: 15. CDR1 and CDR2 from the germline V gene are SGHTA and FQGNSA. The CDR3 is made up of 17 amino acids. CDR3 in amino acids: CASRLIGHSGLSYEQYF. CDR3 nucleotides: TGTGCCAGCAGGTTAATAGGACATAGCGGGTTGTCCTACGAGCAGTACTTC.

In this sample, this clonotype turned up once. The chain uses TRBV3-1 and TRBJ1-1; D possibly corresponds to TRBD1 (6 bases). Germline assignment: CDR1 LGHDT and CDR2 YNNKEL (reference sequence). The CDR3 is 13 residues long. V was shortened by 1 base and J by 5 bases, with 8 bases between the two germline ends. The CDR3 sequence: CASSQGQATEAFF. The CDR3 DNA follows: TGTGCCAGCAGCCAAGGACAGGCGACTGAAGCTTTCTTT. The whole variable domain, remainder taken from reference TRBV3-1 and TRBJ1-1, is DTAVSQTPKYLVTQMGNDKSIKCEQNLGHDTMYWYKQDSKKFLKIMFSYNNKELIINETVPNRFSPKSPDKAHLNLHINSLELGDSAVYFCASSQGQATEAFFGQGTRLTVV.

This clonotype was found a few times. J is TRBJ1-2 and V is TRBV12-3 or TRBV12-4; 7 bases line up with TRBD1. This CDR3 contains 15 residues. The junction had 11 bases not matched to a gene; V was cut back by 6 bases and J by 4 bases. This CDR3 is CASRPTGTAIYGYTF. CDR3 bases: TGTGCCAGCAGGCCCACGGGGACAGCGATCTATGGCTACACCTTC.

The rearrangement links TRBV5-4 to TRBJ2-1; the D gene is possibly TRBD1 (5 bases). Between the trimmed V and J ends, which lost 3 bases and 7 bases, there was a span of 17 bases. Germline lookup yields CDR1 SGHNT and CDR2 YYREEE (reference sequence). The length of the CDR3 is 15 residues. DNA of the CDR3: TGTGCCAGCAGCTCGAAGATGATGACAGCTAATGAGCAGTTCTTC. Its translation: CASSSKMMTANEQFF. Using reference TRBV5-4 and TRBJ2-1 for the parts outside the CDR3, the full variable domain is ETGVTQSPTHLIKTRGQQVTLRCSSQSGHNTVSWYQQALGQGPQFIFQYYREEENGRGNFPPRFSGLQFPNYSSELNVNALELDDSALYLCASSSKMMTANEQFFGPGTRLTVL.

This clonotype was seen a few times. The chain couples TRBV6-5 to TRBJ1-6; TRBD1 aligns across 7 bases. V shed 2 bases and J 9 bases; nucleotides not matched to a gene: 7. This CDR3 has 15 amino acids. Germline assignment: CDR1 MNHEY and CDR2 SVGAGI. CDR3 DNA sequence: TGTGCCAGCAGTTACGCAGGGGGTTCGGCTTCACCCCTCCACTTT. Amino acids: CASSYAGGSASPLHF.

This clonotype was observed a few times. The chain joins TRBV16 to TRBJ1-6; TRBD1 is a possible D gene (5 bases). The CDR3 consists of 16 residues. Looked up from germline, CDR1 is KGHSY and CDR2 is FQNENV. V gave up 0 bases and J gave up 5 bases, with 11 bases separating them. The DNA of the CDR3 is TGTGCCAGCAGCCAATCTCAGGGAAACAATAATTCACCCCTCCACTTT. Translating it yields CASSQSQGNNNSPLHF. Full variable domain (remainder filled in from reference TRBV16 and TRBJ1-6): GEEVAQTPKHLVRGEGQKAKLYCAPIKGHSYVFWYQQVLKNEFKFLISFQNENVFDETGMPKERFSAKCLPNSPCSLEIQATKLEDSAVYFCASSQSQGNNNSPLHFGNGTRLTVT.

This clonotype showed up just once. This chain links TRBV2 with TRBJ2-1; TRBD1 might be the D (5 bases). The CDR3 has 14 residues. Trimming took 0 bases from V and 10 from J, leaving 13 bases between them. CDR1 is SNHLY, CDR2 FYNNEI, per germline. The CDR3 DNA reads as TGTGCCAGCAGTGAAGCTCTCCAGGGATCCGAGCAGTTCTTC. Residues: CASSEALQGSEQFF.

This clonotype was picked up many times. The V gene is TRBV29-1, the J gene TRBJ2-5; possible D gene TRBD2, 6 bases. Germline CDR1 is SQVTM and CDR2 is ANQGSEA. The CDR3 is 12 amino acids. Trimming removed 8 bases from V and 1 base from J, with 11 bases in between. The CDR3 DNA reads as TGCAGCACGGGACTGACCCAAGAGACCCAGTACTTC. It specifies CSTGLTQETQYF.

In its sample, this clonotype was seen a few times. The gene calls are TRBV7-2 and TRBJ2-5; 10 bases fit TRBD2. The V gene end was trimmed by 1 base and the J gene end by 5 bases; junction bases not matched to a gene: 7. The germline gives CDR1 SGHTA, CDR2 FQGNSA. The CDR3 runs to 16 residues. This CDR3 is CASSLEAGGPEETQYF. Written as DNA, the CDR3 is TGTGCCAGCAGCTTAGAAGCGGGAGGGCCTGAGGAGACCCAGTACTTC.

This clonotype was recorded a few times. The rearrangement uses TRBV9 and TRBJ2-3, with 9 bases lining up with TRBD2. CDR1 is SGDLS, CDR2 YYNGEE, per germline. V was pared by 0 bases and J by 6 bases, with 8 bases of the junction left unmatched. CDR3 length: 16 amino acids. CDR3 DNA sequence: TGTGCCAGCAGCGTAGAAGGTAGCGGGGGAGGTGATACGCAGTATTTT. Its protein is CASSVEGSGGGDTQYF.

The chain combines TRBV5-1 with TRBJ2-3, with D possibly matching TRBD2 (5 bases). V was cut by 0 bases and J by 2 bases, with 16 bases left in between. CDR3 length equals 17 residues. Germline-derived CDR1 and CDR2 are SGHRS and YFSETQ. CDR3 loop: CASSLGGSQRTTDTQYF. The CDR3 DNA follows: TGCGCCAGCAGCTTGGGAGGGAGCCAACGGACCACAGATACGCAGTATTTT.

The V gene is TRBV7-6, the J gene TRBJ2-1; D tentatively fits TRBD1 or TRBD2 (6 bases each). CDR3 length: 16 amino acids. Trimming took off 0 bases at V and 5 bases at J, with 14 bases between the two ends. The V gene's germline CDR1 is SGHVS and CDR2 FNYEAQ. This CDR3 is CASSLAGGYGDNEQFF. The CDR3 DNA reads as TGTGCCAGCAGCTTAGCGGGGGGCTACGGGGACAATGAGCAGTTCTTC.

Of note for this clonotype: A much bigger clone sits one base away, suggesting this may be a read error. The chain employs TRBV12-5 and TRBJ2-6; D unresolved. Germline-derived CDR1 and CDR2 are LGHNT and FRNRAP. The germline V and J ends were trimmed by 9 bases and 0 bases, with 6 bases remaining between them. The CDR3 is 13 amino acids. The CDR3, as DNA: TGTGCTAGGCTGAGCTCTGGGGCCAACGTCCTGACTTTC. Encoded protein: CARLSSGANVLTF.

V gene TRBV20-1 combines with J gene TRBJ2-5; 10 nucleotides line up with TRBD2. This CDR3 spans 15 amino acids. The V and J ends lost 0 bases and 8 bases, in that order; junction bases with no gene match: 9. Per the germline V gene, CDR1 is DFQATT and CDR2 is SNEGSKA (reference sequence). The CDR3 nucleotides are TGCAGTGCTAGAGATCCAGCGGGGGGGCCGCAAACCCAGTACTTC. It translates to CSARDPAGGPQTQYF.

A note on this clonotype: A read error may explain this, as a much larger clone is one base away. This chain links TRBV6-6 with TRBJ1-2, with D possibly being TRBD1 (5 bases). V dropped 7 bases and J dropped 3 bases, with 15 bases sitting between them. CDR3 length: 14 residues. Looked up from germline, CDR1 is MNHNY and CDR2 is SVGAGI (reference sequence). CDR3 DNA: TGTGCCAGCAACCTGATGGGGCTAGACTATGGCTACACCTTC. Residues: CASNLMGLDYGYTF.